Sequencing of this T cell receptor beta chain was carried out in a study of T-cell memory formation after mild COVID-19. Study findings and constraints: Pre-infection memory carried some responding clones, suggesting that cross-reactive memory joined.

Using its own MiXCR run on the 5' RACE reads, TCRdb lists one record per CDR3 protein. The sample records some 450,000 distinct CDR3 sequences, approximately 20% being singletons. This clonotype has a count of ten or more. Its antigen remains unknown. The germline V gene has CDR1 SGHDT and CDR2 YYEEEE. CDR3 length: 14 residues. Trimming took 0 bases from V and 1 from J, leaving 4 bases between them. The chain is built from TRBV5-6 and TRBJ2-2; the D is unclear. This TCR came from an adult woman who had mild COVID-19 (a few samples of this study predate the infection). Cell type and time point are not known. The sequencing sample was made of PBMCs or a T cell subset sorted from them (not recorded which). The CDR3: CASSLAVNTGELFF. As DNA, the CDR3 is TGTGCCAGCAGCTTGGCAGTGAACACCGGGGAGCTGTTTTTT.